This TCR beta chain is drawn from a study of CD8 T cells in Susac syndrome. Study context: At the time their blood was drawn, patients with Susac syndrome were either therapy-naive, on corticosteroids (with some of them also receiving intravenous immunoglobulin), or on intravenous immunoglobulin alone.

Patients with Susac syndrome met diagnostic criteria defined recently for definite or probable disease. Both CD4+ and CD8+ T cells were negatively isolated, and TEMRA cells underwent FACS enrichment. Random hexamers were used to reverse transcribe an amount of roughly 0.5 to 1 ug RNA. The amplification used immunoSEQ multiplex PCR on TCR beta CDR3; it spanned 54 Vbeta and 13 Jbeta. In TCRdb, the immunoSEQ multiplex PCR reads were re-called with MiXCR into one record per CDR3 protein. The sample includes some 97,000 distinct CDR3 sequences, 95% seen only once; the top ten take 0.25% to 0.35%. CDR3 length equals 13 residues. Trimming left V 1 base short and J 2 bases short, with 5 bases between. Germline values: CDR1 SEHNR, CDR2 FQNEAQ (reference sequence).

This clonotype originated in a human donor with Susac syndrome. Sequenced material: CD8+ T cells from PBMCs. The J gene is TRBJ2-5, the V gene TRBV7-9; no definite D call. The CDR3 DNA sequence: TGTGCCAGCAGCTTAGGGGCACAAGAGACCCAGTACTTC. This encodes CASSLGAQETQYF.